The next 14 T cell receptor beta chains were all read from a single sample in a study of T cell responses to AZD1222 COVID-19 vaccine. Produced via immunoSEQ multiplex PCR; TCRdb's table is partial and in-frame only. This sample has 80,000 to 100,000 clones; 85% to 95% occur once, and the top ten carry around a tenth. Sequenced here: peripheral blood, sampled 28 days after the second AZD1222 dose. These receptors were obtained from an adult who received the AZD1222 COVID-19 vaccine.

The genes are TRBV6-6 and TRBJ2-7; 13 positions agree with TRBD2. V lost 6 bases, J lost 2 bases, and 4 bases stayed unmatched. Germline V gene lookup returns CDR1 MNHNY and CDR2 SVGAGI (reference sequence). The length of the CDR3 is 15 residues. In nucleotides, the CDR3 is TGTGCCAGCAGCTCAACTAGCGGGAGGGCCTACGAGCAGTACTTC. It yields the protein CASSSTSGRAYEQYF.

The chain employs TRBV7-9 and TRBJ2-5; a possible D gene is TRBD1 (5 bases). Germline V lookup: CDR1 SEHNR, CDR2 FQNEAQ (reference sequence). There are 14 residues in the CDR3. V dropped 6 bases and J dropped 1 base, with 12 bases sitting between them. The CDR3 coding sequence is TGTGCCAGCAGGCCACAGGAAATCCAAGAGACCCAGTACTTC. As protein: CASRPQEIQETQYF.

The V and J genes are TRBV12-3 or TRBV12-4 and TRBJ2-1; no reliable D call. The CDR3 length is 12 residues. V lost 5 bases to trimming and J lost 4 bases, with 6 bases between them. In DNA, the CDR3 is TGTGCCAGCAGTCTCCATTACAATGAGCAGTTCTTC. As protein: CASSLHYNEQFF.

This rearrangement joins TRBV28 to TRBJ1-5; D unresolved. V lost 3 bases and J 1 base, leaving 10 bases between the germline ends. The length of the CDR3 is 15 residues. CDR1 MDHEN and CDR2 SYDVKM come from the germline V gene. CDR3 in amino acids: CASSFYRPSNQPQHF. For the CDR3, the DNA is TGTGCCAGCAGTTTTTATAGGCCGAGCAATCAGCCCCAGCATTTT.

The genes are TRBV15 and TRBJ2-7, with D hard to call. V shed 0 bases and J shed 6 bases, with 9 bases lying between them. From germline, CDR1 is LNHNV and CDR2 YYDKDF (reference sequence). The CDR3 spans 13 residues. The CDR3 DNA reads TGTGCCACCAGCAGAGATCCGGCAGGCGAGCAGTACTTC. Encoded protein: CATSRDPAGEQYF.

This chain links TRBV29-1 with TRBJ1-4, with D hard to call. This CDR3 contains 13 residues. Germline V lookup: CDR1 SQVTM, CDR2 ANQGSEA. V lost 4 bases and J 0 bases, leaving 6 bases between the germline ends. CDR3 sequence: CSVAQPTNEKLFF. The CDR3 DNA reads TGCAGCGTTGCACAGCCAACTAATGAAAAACTGTTTTTT.

This chain uses TRBV5-4 with TRBJ2-7; a weak D match, TRBD1 (6 bases). The CDR3 is made up of 14 amino acids. V lost 5 bases and J lost 1, with 13 bases in between. Germline V gene sequence: CDR1 SGHNT, CDR2 YYREEE (reference sequence). Here the CDR3 reads CASSQRGGSYEQYF. CDR3 DNA: TGTGCCAGCAGTCAACGAGGGGGTTCCTACGAGCAGTACTTC.

The chain recombines TRBV18 with TRBJ1-5; D gene uncertain. This CDR3 contains 16 residues. CDR1 is KGHSH and CDR2 is LQKENI in the germline V gene. Trimming pared 3 bases from V and 4 bases from J, leaving 16 bases between. CDR3 sequence (DNA): TGTGCCAGCTCACCGGTGGGGAGAACTGGTAATCAGCCCCAGCATTTT. Protein product: CASSPVGRTGNQPQHF.

V and J are TRBV6-4 and TRBJ1-5; possibly TRBD1 for D (6 bases). The CDR3 covers 12 residues. CDR1 is MRHNA, CDR2 SNTAGT, per germline. The V gene lost 7 bases and the J gene lost 16 bases, with 20 bases spanning the gap. The CDR3 bases are TGTGCCAGCACCTGCCACAGGGAGGGAGCCCATTTT. It yields the protein CASTCHREGAHF.

The chain employs TRBV10-1 and TRBJ2-7, with D tentatively TRBD1 or TRBD2 (6 bases each). Germline CDR1 and CDR2: WNHNN and SYGVQD (reference sequence). The CDR3 spans 17 residues. Trimming took off 4 bases at V and 0 bases at J, with 19 bases between the two ends. The CDR3 spells CASSGRDIETSSYEQYF. In nucleotides, the CDR3 is TGCGCCAGCAGTGGACGGGACATCGAGACTAGCTCCTACGAGCAGTACTTC.

The chain combines TRBV5-5 with TRBJ2-7; D may be TRBD2 (5 bases). The CDR3 runs to 15 residues. Trimming took 4 bases from V and 4 from J, leaving 18 bases between them. Germline V lookup: CDR1 SGHKS, CDR2 YYEKEE (reference sequence). CDR3 in amino acids: CASSPDYFGPYEQYF. The CDR3 DNA sequence: TGTGCCAGCAGCCCAGACTATTTCGGCCCATACGAGCAGTACTTC. Together with reference TRBV5-5 and TRBJ2-7, the CDR3 gives the full variable domain: DAGVTQSPTHLIKTRGQQVTLRCSPISGHKSVSWYQQVLGQGPQFIFQYYEKEERGRGNFPDRFSARQFPNYSSELNVNALLLGDSALYLCASSPDYFGPYEQYFGPGTRLTVT.

The gene calls are TRBV2 and TRBJ1-4; D is perhaps TRBD1 (5 bases). Germline CDR1 reads SNHLY; CDR2 reads FYNNEI. V lost 4 bases and J 3 bases, leaving 12 bases between the germline ends. The CDR3 runs to 15 residues. The CDR3 region is CASSALGGANEKLFF. Here the CDR3 DNA reads TGTGCCAGCAGTGCCCTGGGGGGAGCTAATGAAAAACTGTTTTTT. The full variable domain, with the rest looked up from reference TRBV2 and TRBJ1-4, is EPEVTQTPSHQVTQMGQEVILRCVPISNHLYFYWYRQILGQKVEFLVSFYNNEISEKSEIFDDQFSVERPDGSNFTLKIRSTKLEDSAMYFCASSALGGANEKLFFGSGTQLSVL.

This chain joins TRBV9 and TRBJ2-3; D call uncertain. Per germline, CDR1 SGDLS and CDR2 YYNGEE. The CDR3 sequence is 14 residues long. The ends were cut back, 1 base at V and 2 bases at J, with 8 bases in the middle. CDR3 nucleotides: TGTGCCAGCAGCGTAACGGGCCACACAGATACGCAGTATTTT. Protein: CASSVTGHTDTQYF.

This CDR3 is CASQFGGPRRNTIYF. CDR3 DNA sequence: TGTGCCAGTCAGTTCGGGGGCCCTCGTCGGAACACCATATATTTT. V is TRBV19 and J is TRBJ1-3; tentative D call: TRBD1 (6 bases). V was trimmed by 8 bases and J by 7 bases, leaving 21 bases between them. Per germline, CDR1 LNHDA and CDR2 SQIVND (reference sequence). The CDR3 contains 15 residues.